The rows below give T cell receptor beta chains drawn from one sample of a study of blood T cell repertoires in COVID-19. Clones were sequenced by immunoSEQ multiplex PCR, and TCRdb holds only the in-frame ones, with some missing. The table lists roughly 220,000 clones, 70% to 85% of them singletons. Sequencing input: PBMCs or T cells enriched from blood (not recorded which). These receptors were taken from a man aged 40-49 years who had recovered from COVID-19. The CDR3 runs from the conserved cysteine through the conserved F or W. D genes are given only for firm matches. Size is omitted from some rows. Given values are once, few, many or a class for expanded clones.

cdr3_nt: TGTGCCAGCAGCCCCCAACGCGGGTACGAGCAGTACTTC
cdr3_aa: CASSPQRGYEQYF
d_call: .
j_call: TRBJ2-7
v_call: TRBV11-2
clone_size: .

cdr3_nt: TGCGCCAGCAGCCCCCGGGACAGGGGGACCACACCGAATGAGCAGTTCTTC
cdr3_aa: CASSPRDRGTTPNEQFF
d_call: TRBD1
j_call: TRBJ2-1
v_call: TRBV5-1
clone_size: once

cdr3_nt: TGTGCCAGGGGCCCGGGAGGAGAAAAACTGTTTTTT
cdr3_aa: CARGPGGEKLFF
d_call: .
j_call: TRBJ1-4
v_call: TRBV2
clone_size: .

cdr3_nt: TGTGCCAGCAGTCGCTCGACAGGGGGCGACGAGCAGTACTTC
cdr3_aa: CASSRSTGGDEQYF
d_call: TRBD1
j_call: TRBJ2-7
v_call: TRBV28
clone_size: .

cdr3_nt: TGTGCCAGCAGCTTAGCCCCCCGTCATAGCGGGGGGGCAAATACGCAGTATTTT
cdr3_aa: CASSLAPRHSGGANTQYF
d_call: TRBD2
j_call: TRBJ2-3
v_call: TRBV11-3
clone_size: .

cdr3_nt: TGTGCCAGCAGTTCCGACTCCTATGGCTACACCTTC
cdr3_aa: CASSSDSYGYTF
d_call: .
j_call: TRBJ1-2
v_call: TRBV28
clone_size: .

cdr3_nt: TGTGCCACCAGTGATCAACTCACGGGAGGTAGGACTGAAGCTTTCTTT
cdr3_aa: CATSDQLTGGRTEAFF
d_call: .
j_call: TRBJ1-1
v_call: TRBV24-1
clone_size: .

cdr3_nt: TGCGCAAGCGGAGTTCAAAGCTCCTACAATGAGCAGTTCTTC
cdr3_aa: CASGVQSSYNEQFF
d_call: .
j_call: TRBJ2-1
v_call: TRBV5-1
clone_size: .

cdr3_nt: TGTGCCAGCAGCGGGCAACAGGGCGACACTGAAGCTTTCTTT
cdr3_aa: CASSGQQGDTEAFF
d_call: .
j_call: TRBJ1-1
v_call: TRBV9
clone_size: .

cdr3_nt: TGTGCCATCTCTCAGCGGGAGGATGAGCAGTTCTTC
cdr3_aa: CAISQREDEQFF
d_call: TRBD2
j_call: TRBJ2-1
v_call: TRBV10-3
clone_size: .

cdr3_nt: TGTGCCAGCAGCTATACGGGGGGTTATGGCTACACCTTC
cdr3_aa: CASSYTGGYGYTF
d_call: .
j_call: TRBJ1-2
v_call: TRBV27
clone_size: few

cdr3_nt: TGTGCCATCAGTCGGGGCTACGAGCAGTACTTC
cdr3_aa: CAISRGYEQYF
d_call: .
j_call: TRBJ2-7
v_call: TRBV10-3
clone_size: .

cdr3_nt: TGTGCCAGCAGCTTCGGGAACGGTAATGAGCAGTTCTTC
cdr3_aa: CASSFGNGNEQFF
d_call: .
j_call: TRBJ2-1
v_call: TRBV7-6
clone_size: .

cdr3_nt: TGTGCCAGCAGTCCACCAGCGGGGAGTTCCACCGGGGAGCTGTTTTTT
cdr3_aa: CASSPPAGSSTGELFF
d_call: TRBD2
j_call: TRBJ2-2
v_call: TRBV28
clone_size: .

cdr3_nt: TGTGCCAGCAGCCCGGGACTCGACTACGAGCAGTACTTC
cdr3_aa: CASSPGLDYEQYF
d_call: .
j_call: TRBJ2-7
v_call: TRBV7-2
clone_size: .

cdr3_nt: TGCAGTGTGGGACACGGAGACTCCACAGATACGCAGTATTTT
cdr3_aa: CSVGHGDSTDTQYF
d_call: .
j_call: TRBJ2-3
v_call: TRBV29-1
clone_size: .

cdr3_nt: TGTGCCAGCAGTGTACGGCCGGGCAGGGGGCCCTCCTACGAGCAGTACTTC
cdr3_aa: CASSVRPGRGPSYEQYF
d_call: TRBD1
j_call: TRBJ2-7
v_call: TRBV6-4
clone_size: .

cdr3_nt: TGTGCCACCAGCAGAGATCAAGAGGAGGGGCCTGAAAAACTGTTTTTT
cdr3_aa: CATSRDQEEGPEKLFF
d_call: .
j_call: TRBJ1-4
v_call: TRBV15
clone_size: .

cdr3_nt: TGCAGCGCGGGACGGGACACTGAAGCTTTCTTT
cdr3_aa: CSAGRDTEAFF
d_call: .
j_call: TRBJ1-1
v_call: TRBV29-1
clone_size: .

cdr3_nt: TGTGCCAGCAGTTACTTGGGACAGGGAAATTCACCCCTCCACTTT
cdr3_aa: CASSYLGQGNSPLHF
d_call: TRBD1
j_call: TRBJ1-6
v_call: TRBV6-5
clone_size: .

cdr3_nt: TGTGCCAGCAGCTTAGGACTAGATGGGATCGAGGAGCAGTTCTTC
cdr3_aa: CASSLGLDGIEEQFF
d_call: .
j_call: TRBJ2-1
v_call: TRBV11-3
clone_size: once

cdr3_nt: TGTGCCAGCAGCTCTCAGGGGAACACTGAAGCTTTCTTT
cdr3_aa: CASSSQGNTEAFF
d_call: .
j_call: TRBJ1-1
v_call: TRBV7-3
clone_size: .

cdr3_nt: TGTGCCAGCAGCACGACAGGGGACTCTGAGACCCAGTACTTC
cdr3_aa: CASSTTGDSETQYF
d_call: TRBD1
j_call: TRBJ2-5
v_call: TRBV6-5
clone_size: .

cdr3_nt: TGCGCCAGCAGCCGAGACAGAAGCTACACCTTC
cdr3_aa: CASSRDRSYTF
d_call: .
j_call: TRBJ1-2
v_call: TRBV4-1
clone_size: .